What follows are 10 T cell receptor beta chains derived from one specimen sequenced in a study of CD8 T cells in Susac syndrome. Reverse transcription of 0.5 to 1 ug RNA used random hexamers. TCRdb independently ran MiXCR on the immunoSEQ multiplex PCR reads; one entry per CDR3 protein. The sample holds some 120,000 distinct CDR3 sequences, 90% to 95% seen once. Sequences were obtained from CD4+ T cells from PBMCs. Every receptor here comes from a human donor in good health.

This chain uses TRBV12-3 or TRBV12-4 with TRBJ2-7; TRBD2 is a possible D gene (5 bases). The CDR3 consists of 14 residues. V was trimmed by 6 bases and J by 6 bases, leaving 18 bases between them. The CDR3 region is CASSRGLHAGEQYF. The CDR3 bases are TGTGCCAGCAGCCGAGGACTCCATGCAGGCGAGCAGTACTTC.

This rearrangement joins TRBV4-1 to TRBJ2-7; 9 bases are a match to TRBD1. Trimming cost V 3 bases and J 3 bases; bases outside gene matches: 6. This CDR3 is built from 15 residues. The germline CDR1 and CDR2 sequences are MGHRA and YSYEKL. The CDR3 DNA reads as TGCGCCAGCAGCCAGGGACAGGGAGCTGTCTACGAGCAGTACTTC. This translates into CASSQGQGAVYEQYF.

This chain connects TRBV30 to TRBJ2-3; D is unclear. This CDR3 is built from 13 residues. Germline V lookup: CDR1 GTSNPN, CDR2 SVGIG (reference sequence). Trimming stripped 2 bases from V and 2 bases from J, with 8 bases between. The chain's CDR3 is CAWSKGFTDTQYF. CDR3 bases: TGTGCCTGGAGTAAGGGTTTCACAGATACGCAGTATTTT.

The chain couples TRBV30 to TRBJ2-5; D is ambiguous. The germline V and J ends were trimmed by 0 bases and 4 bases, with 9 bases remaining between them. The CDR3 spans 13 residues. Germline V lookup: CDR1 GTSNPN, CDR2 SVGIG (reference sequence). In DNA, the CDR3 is TGTGCCTGGAGTGTGAATACCCTAGAGACCCAGTACTTC. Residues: CAWSVNTLETQYF. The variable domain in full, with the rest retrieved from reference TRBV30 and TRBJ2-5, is SQTIHQWPATLVQPVGSPLSLECTVEGTSNPNLYWYRQAAGRGLQLLFYSVGIGQISSEVPQNLSASRPQDRQFILSSKKLLLSDSGFYLCAWSVNTLETQYFGPGTRLLVL.

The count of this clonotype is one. DNA for the CDR3: TGCGCCAGCAGTCTCCCAAGGGAAGAGGACCAGTACTTC. Translated: CASSLPREEDQYF. This chain links TRBV23-1 with TRBJ2-5; D not resolved. TRBV23-1 is marked as an open reading frame, function uncertain. CDR3 size: 13 residues. Trimming stripped 4 bases from V and 10 bases from J, with 16 bases between.

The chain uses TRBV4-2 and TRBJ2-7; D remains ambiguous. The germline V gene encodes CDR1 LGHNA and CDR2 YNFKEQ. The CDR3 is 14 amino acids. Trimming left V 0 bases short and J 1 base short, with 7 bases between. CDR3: CASSQEWQSYEQYF. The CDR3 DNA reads TGTGCCAGCAGCCAAGAATGGCAGTCCTACGAGCAGTACTTC.

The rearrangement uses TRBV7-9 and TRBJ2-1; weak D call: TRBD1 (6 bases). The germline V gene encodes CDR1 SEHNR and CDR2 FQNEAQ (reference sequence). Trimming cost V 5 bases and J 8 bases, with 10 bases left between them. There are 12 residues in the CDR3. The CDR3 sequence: CASSTQGYEQFF. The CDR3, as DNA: TGTGCCAGCAGCACTCAGGGGTATGAGCAGTTCTTC.

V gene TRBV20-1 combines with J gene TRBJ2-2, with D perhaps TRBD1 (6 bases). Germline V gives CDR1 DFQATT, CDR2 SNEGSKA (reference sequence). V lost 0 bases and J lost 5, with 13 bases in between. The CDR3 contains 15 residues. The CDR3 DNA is TGCAGTGCTAGAGAAAGCAGGGGAAGAACCGGGGAGCTGTTTTTT. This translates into CSARESRGRTGELFF.

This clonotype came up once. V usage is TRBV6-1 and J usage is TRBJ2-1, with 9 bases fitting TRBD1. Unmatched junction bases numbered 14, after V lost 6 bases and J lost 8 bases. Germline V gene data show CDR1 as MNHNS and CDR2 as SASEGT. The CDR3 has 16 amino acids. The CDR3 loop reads CASRTSGTGSRHEQFF. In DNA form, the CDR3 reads TGTGCCAGCAGGACGTCCGGGACAGGGAGTAGACATGAGCAGTTCTTC.

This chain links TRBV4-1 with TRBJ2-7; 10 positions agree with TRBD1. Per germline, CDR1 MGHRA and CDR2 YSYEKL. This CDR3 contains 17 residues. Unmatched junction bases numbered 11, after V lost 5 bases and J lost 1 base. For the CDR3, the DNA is TGCGCCAGCAGCTTTAGCGTCCGGGACAGGGGATCCTACGAGCAGTACTTC. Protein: CASSFSVRDRGSYEQYF.